The sequence of this TCR beta chain was determined in a study of CD4+ T cells in melanoma. Notes on the study in general: Diverse differentiation states were reported for melanoma neoantigen-specific CD4+ T cells.

Method: immunoSEQ multiplex PCR; TCRdb's copy keeps in-frame clones and lacks some. The sample holds more than 13,000 clones; approximately 88% are singletons and the top ten take 6.4%. V shed 5 bases and J 3 bases; nucleotides not matched to a gene: 8. Germline loops: CDR1 SGHNT, CDR2 YENEEA. The CDR3 spans 16 residues. With respect to this clone: Its antigen is undetermined.

The clonotype originates from a human donor with melanoma. Sequencing used cells from a culture (not recorded whether cultured in vitro). The genes are TRBV11-3 and TRBJ2-1; 9 bases are shared with TRBD2. The CDR3 DNA is TGTGCCAGCAGCCCTAAGCGGGGGGCCCTCTACAATGAGCAGTTCTTC. Translating gives CASSPKRGALYNEQFF.